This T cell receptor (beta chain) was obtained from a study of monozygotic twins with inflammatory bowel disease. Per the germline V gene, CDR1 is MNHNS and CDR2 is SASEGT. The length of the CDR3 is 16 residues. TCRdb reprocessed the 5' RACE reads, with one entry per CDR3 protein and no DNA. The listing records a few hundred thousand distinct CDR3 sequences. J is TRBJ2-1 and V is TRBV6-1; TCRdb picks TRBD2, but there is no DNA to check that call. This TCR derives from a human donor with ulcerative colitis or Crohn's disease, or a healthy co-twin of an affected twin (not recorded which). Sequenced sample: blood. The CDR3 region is CASTPGLAGGWYEQFF.